The 23 T cell receptor beta chains presented below share a single source sample, sequenced in a study of T cell repertoires in cytomegalovirus infection. MiXCR, run by TCRdb on the reads, gives a single entry per CDR3 protein. This table has a few hundred thousand distinct CDR3 sequences, 22% appearing once. Antigen specificity for these receptors is unknown. The sample was cultured PBMCs, taken from culture after CMV antigen stimulation. The receptor set was obtained from a human donor in good health (CMV status not recorded). Some clones in this sample may be carry-over from other donors' samples.

J is TRBJ2-2 and V is TRBV5-1; D possibly matches TRBD1 or TRBD2 (5 bases each). CDR3 length: 16 residues. Trimming removed 0 bases at V and 5 bases at J, with 14 bases between. The germline V gene has CDR1 SGHRS and CDR2 YFSETQ. The CDR3 DNA reads TGCGCCAGCAGCTTGGGCTCGACGGGACCTACCGGGGAGCTGTTTTTT. Its protein product is CASSLGSTGPTGELFF.

The chain carries TRBV20-1 and TRBJ2-2, with 10 bases that match TRBD2. The CDR3 totals 16 residues. Trimming removed 0 bases from V and 6 bases from J; junction bases left unmatched: 7. The germline V gene has CDR1 DFQATT and CDR2 SNEGSKA (reference sequence). The CDR3 DNA sequence: TGCAGTGCTAGAGATCTTTCTAGCGGGAGATCCGGGGAGCTGTTTTTT. This sequence encodes CSARDLSSGRSGELFF.

This clonotype was picked up many times. The V call is TRBV7-2, the J call TRBJ2-1; the match to TRBD2 covers 8 bases. In germline, CDR1 is SGHTA, CDR2 FQGNSA. The length of the CDR3 is 17 residues. V shed 3 bases, J shed 4 bases, and the junction held 11 bases outside the gene matches. The CDR3 DNA sequence: TGTGCCAGCAGCTTGAGATTGTACGGGAGGGGGTACAATGAGCAGTTCTTC. Protein: CASSLRLYGRGYNEQFF.

This clonotype has at least ten counts. The chain joins TRBV11-3 to TRBJ2-1; D assignment may be TRBD1 or TRBD2 (5 bases each). The CDR3 is 14 amino acids. Between the trimmed V and J ends, which lost 5 bases and 3 bases, there was a span of 11 bases. CDR1 SGHNT and CDR2 YENEEA come from the germline V gene. CDR3 sequence reads: CASSQSGRYNEQFF. CDR3 DNA sequence: TGTGCCAGCAGCCAGTCGGGACGCTACAATGAGCAGTTCTTC.

There are many counts of this clonotype. This chain uses TRBV7-2 with TRBJ2-5; 7 bases fit TRBD2. J was trimmed by 4 bases and V by 5 bases; bases with no gene match: 4. This CDR3 is built from 13 residues. Germline V CDR1 and CDR2: SGHTA, FQGNSA. The CDR3 DNA sequence: TGTGCCAGCAGCCAATGGGGGGGAGAGACCCAGTACTTC. Translation gives CASSQWGGETQYF.

Comments on this clonotype: A much larger clone lies a single base off, so this may be a read error. The V call is TRBV7-6, the J call TRBJ1-1; unclear D gene. CDR3 size: 12 residues. Trimming cost V 10 bases and J 5 bases, with 14 bases left between them. Germline assignment: CDR1 SGHVS and CDR2 FNYEAQ. The chain's CDR3 is CANISRETEAFF. CDR3 DNA: TGTGCCAACATATCCCGCGAAACTGAAGCTTTCTTT.

This clonotype was picked up a small number of times. The chain couples TRBV7-8 to TRBJ2-7, with TRBD2 identical over 13 bases. Germline assignment: CDR1 SGHVS and CDR2 FQNEAQ. V lost 5 bases and J lost 7; bases outside the gene matches: 11. The CDR3 is made up of 16 amino acids. CDR3 amino acids: CASSRGTSGTLGEQYF. The CDR3 DNA is TGTGCCAGCAGCAGAGGGACTAGCGGGACTTTGGGGGAGCAGTACTTC.

The rearrangement links TRBV6-6 to TRBJ2-1; D remains ambiguous. CDR3 length: 12 amino acids. Germline V lookup: CDR1 MNHNY, CDR2 SVGAGI (reference sequence). V lost 8 bases, J lost 6 bases, and 11 bases lay in between. The CDR3 here is CASGPWSNEQFF. CDR3 coding DNA: TGTGCCAGCGGCCCCTGGAGCAATGAGCAGTTCTTC.

This clonotype was observed a few times. The gene calls are TRBV7-2 and TRBJ2-1, with 7 bases lining up with TRBD2. The CDR3 is 14 residues long. Germline V gene lookup returns CDR1 SGHTA and CDR2 FQGNSA. After removal of 3 bases from V and 9 bases from J, the junction contained 8 bases not matched to a gene. CDR3 nucleotide sequence: TGTGCCAGCAGCTTCAACGAGCGGGGACGTGAGCAGTTCTTC. Protein product: CASSFNERGREQFF.

The V and J genes are TRBV7-2 and TRBJ1-1, with D maybe TRBD1 (6 bases). The CDR3 loop spans 14 amino acids. Germline assignment: CDR1 SGHTA and CDR2 FQGNSA. Trimming left V 4 bases short and J 11 bases short, with 20 bases between. The CDR3 protein is CASSSPRWGARAFF. CDR3 DNA sequence: TGTGCCAGCAGCTCCCCCCGGTGGGGGGCTAGGGCTTTCTTT.

The V gene is TRBV19, the J gene TRBJ2-5; TRBD2 is a possible D gene (6 bases). Trimming pared 3 bases from V and 7 bases from J, leaving 12 bases between. The CDR3 spans 13 residues. The germline gives CDR1 LNHDA, CDR2 SQIVND (reference sequence). The chain's CDR3 is CASSIGGLGTQYF. CDR3 bases: TGTGCCAGTAGTATCGGAGGGTTGGGGACCCAGTACTTC. Full variable domain (outside the CDR3, taken from reference TRBV19 and TRBJ2-5): DGGITQSPKYLFRKEGQNVTLSCEQNLNHDAMYWYRQDPGQGLRLIYYSQIVNDFQKGDIAEGYSVSREKKESFPLTVTSAQKNPTAFYLCASSIGGLGTQYFGPGTRLLVL.

The rearrangement links TRBV29-1 to TRBJ1-1; D not resolved. The CDR3 spans 14 residues. CDR1 and CDR2 from the germline V gene are SQVTM and ANQGSEA. Trimming left V 2 bases short and J 0 bases short, with 10 bases between. The CDR3 is CSVENRGLNTEAFF. The DNA for the CDR3 is TGCAGCGTTGAAAACCGTGGACTGAACACTGAAGCTTTCTTT.

Only one count was recorded for this clonotype. V and J are TRBV27 and TRBJ1-1, with 8 nucleotides matching TRBD1. This CDR3 comprises 15 residues. V lost 5 bases and J lost 5; bases outside the gene matches: 10. Germline CDR1 is MNHEY and CDR2 is SMNVEV (reference sequence). CDR3 coding DNA: TGTGCCAGCAGTCCTGCGACAGGGGAGCGTACTGAAGCTTTCTTT. It translates to CASSPATGERTEAFF.

The table lists this clonotype with many counts. The V call is TRBV19, the J call TRBJ1-5; 7 bases fit TRBD1. The V gene end was trimmed by 5 bases and the J gene end by 9 bases; junction bases not matched to a gene: 10. CDR1 LNHDA and CDR2 SQIVND come from the germline V gene (reference sequence). The CDR3 extends over 14 amino acids. The DNA for the CDR3 is TGTGCCAGTAGTGTCGACAGGGCTCAAGGGCCCCAGCATTTT. It specifies CASSVDRAQGPQHF.

In its sample, this clonotype was seen a few times. The chain uses TRBV19 and TRBJ2-3; D unclear. V dropped 0 bases and J dropped 5 bases, with 6 bases sitting between them. Germline values: CDR1 LNHDA, CDR2 SQIVND (reference sequence). The CDR3 runs 13 residues. The CDR3: CASSIEPGDTQYF. CDR3 in DNA: TGTGCCAGTAGTATAGAACCAGGAGATACGCAGTATTTT.

This clonotype was detected a few times. The chain combines TRBV7-2 with TRBJ2-1; 8 bases are shared with TRBD2. The CDR3 extends over 14 amino acids. V lost 10 bases and J lost 3; bases outside the gene matches: 8. The V gene's germline CDR1 is SGHTA and CDR2 FQGNSA. The DNA of the CDR3 is TGTGCCACCACGGGGACTAGTGTCTACAATGAGCAGTTCTTC. Translation: CATTGTSVYNEQFF.

This clonotype was seen only a few times. The chain couples TRBV9 to TRBJ2-7; TRBD2 aligns across 8 bases. CDR3 length: 18 residues. V shed 0 bases and J 3 bases; nucleotides not matched to a gene: 14. Germline V gene sequence: CDR1 SGDLS, CDR2 YYNGEE. The DNA of the CDR3 is TGTGCCAGCAGCGTAGCTACGGGGGGGGCAGACACCAACTACGAGCAGTACTTC. The encoded protein is CASSVATGGADTNYEQYF.

The chain uses TRBV7-2 and TRBJ2-7, with 9 bases matching TRBD1. The trim removed 6 bases at V and 6 bases at J, leaving 3 bases unmatched. From germline, CDR1 is SGHTA and CDR2 FQGNSA. This CDR3 contains 12 residues. CDR3 DNA: TGTGCCAGCAGACGACAGGGGGGCGAGCAGTACTTC. Translation gives CASRRQGGEQYF.

The sample holds many counts of this clonotype. This chain connects TRBV7-8 to TRBJ2-5; 8 bases align to TRBD1. CDR1 SGHVS and CDR2 FQNEAQ come from the germline V gene. The trim removed 7 bases at V and 14 bases at J, leaving 15 bases unmatched. CDR3 length: 13 residues. The CDR3 DNA reads TGTGCCAGCACCCAAGGGTCAAGACAGGGGCCCTACTTC. Protein: CASTQGSRQGPYF.

V is TRBV5-4 and J is TRBJ2-5; the match to TRBD1 covers 7 bases. Germline CDR1 reads SGHNT; CDR2 reads YYREEE (reference sequence). V lost 9 bases to trimming and J lost 2 bases; unmatched junction nucleotides: 7. This CDR3 comprises 13 residues. CDR3 DNA sequence: TGTGCCATATGGGACAGACGACAAGAGACCCAGTACTTC. It specifies CAIWDRRQETQYF.

The chain is built from TRBV5-1 and TRBJ1-2; weak D call: TRBD1 (5 bases). This CDR3 region has 17 residues. CDR1 and CDR2 from the germline V gene are SGHRS and YFSETQ. V was trimmed by 2 bases and J by 4 bases, leaving 21 bases between them. The CDR3 DNA reads as TGCGCCAGCAGCTTCGGCCACACCGGGACCACCGTCTATGGCTACACCTTC. It yields the protein CASSFGHTGTTVYGYTF.

This clonotype came up many times. For the CDR3, the DNA is TGTGCCAGCAGCTTAGTTACACGGGGGGTCGCTGAAGCTTTCTTT. Translation gives CASSLVTRGVAEAFF. The chain uses TRBV7-2 and TRBJ1-1; D possibly corresponds to TRBD1 (5 bases). From germline, CDR1 is SGHTA and CDR2 FQGNSA. The CDR3 has 15 amino acids. Trimming took 1 base from V and 6 from J, leaving 15 bases between them.

The table lists this clonotype with many counts. J is TRBJ1-5 and V is TRBV6-1, with D perhaps matching TRBD1 (5 bases). CDR1 and CDR2 (germline): MNHNS, SASEGT. There are 14 residues in the CDR3. Trimming shortened V by 4 bases and J by 0 bases, and 7 bases separated the two germline ends. CDR3: CASSVTDSNQPQHF. The CDR3 region has the DNA TGTGCCAGCAGTGTGACAGATAGCAATCAGCCCCAGCATTTT.